This T cell receptor beta chain is drawn from a study of shared clonotypes between healthy human individuals. General study findings and limits: Clonotype sharing levels among donors were expected to vary with sequencing depth.

Naive CD8 cells were CD45RO-negative, positively selected for CCR7, excluding terminally differentiated effector memory CD45RA+ cells. As regards this clone: Its antigen is unidentified. Other nucleotide sequences in the sample specify the same CDR3.

In the sorted-subset replicate PCRs, 150 to 200 ng DNA, roughly 30,000 T cell genomes, was used. Clones were read by immunoSEQ multiplex PCR, and TCRdb kept only the in-frame ones, dropping some. The repertoire consists of some 2 million clones, with less than 95% occurring once and the leading ten covering 1.2%. Per the germline V gene, CDR1 is SGHVS and CDR2 is FQNEAQ. Germline trimming cut 5 bases from V and 0 bases from J; bases unmatched to any gene: 4. The CDR3 length is 14 residues. This chain connects TRBV7-8 to TRBJ2-7; TRBD2 matches at 7 bases. The TCR comes from a man between 18 and 35 years old in good health. The specimen sequenced was naive CD8+ T cells sorted from blood. CDR3 protein: CASSPRTSSYEQYF. CDR3 DNA sequence: TGTGCCAGCAGCCCCCGGACTAGCTCCTACGAGCAGTACTTC.